Presented here are 26 T cell receptor beta chains from one specimen sequenced in a study of T-cell memory formation after mild COVID-19. TCRdb passed the 5' RACE reads through MiXCR, listing each CDR3 protein once. Of fewer than 650,000 distinct CDR3 sequences in the sample, 17% were seen once. Sequenced input: PBMCs or a T cell subset sorted from them (not recorded which). Every receptor here comes from an adult woman who had mild COVID-19 (a few samples of this study predate the infection). Cell type and time point are not known.

The V call is TRBV7-9, the J call TRBJ2-7; D unresolved. The CDR3 extends over 12 amino acids. Germline V gene sequence: CDR1 SEHNR, CDR2 FQNEAQ (reference sequence). Trimming left V 1 base short and J 11 bases short, with 12 bases between. CDR3 DNA sequence: TGTGCCAGCAGCTTAGGTCCCCCTGAGGAGTACTTC. This codes for CASSLGPPEEYF.

This clonotype was seen only a few times. V usage is TRBV4-2 and J usage is TRBJ2-1, with 9 bases lining up with TRBD2. CDR1 is LGHNA, CDR2 YNFKEQ, per germline. V lost 8 bases to trimming and J lost 5 bases; unmatched junction nucleotides: 10. This CDR3 is 15 amino acids long. DNA for the CDR3: TGTGCCAGCGGGGTTAGCGGGAGTAGGGACAATGAGCAGTTCTTC. Translating gives CASGVSGSRDNEQFF.

This clonotype has more than one count but fewer than ten. The chain recombines TRBV20-1 with TRBJ1-1, with D unclear. V lost 3 bases to trimming and J lost 4 bases, with 15 bases between them. Germline CDR1 DFQATT, CDR2 SNEGSKA (reference sequence). This CDR3 region has 14 residues. The CDR3 loop is CSARPPDWSTEAFF. In DNA form, the CDR3 reads TGCAGTGCTAGGCCCCCGGATTGGAGCACTGAAGCTTTCTTT.

CDR3 region: CSALDRTGNQPQHF. The CDR3 DNA reads as TGCAGTGCATTGGACAGGACGGGCAATCAGCCCCAGCATTTT. This chain connects TRBV20-1 to TRBJ1-5; the match to TRBD1 covers 7 bases. The length of the CDR3 is 14 residues. Trimming removed 6 bases from V and 2 bases from J; junction bases left unmatched: 7. In germline, CDR1 is DFQATT, CDR2 SNEGSKA (reference sequence).

This clonotype was detected many times. V and J are TRBV5-1 and TRBJ1-1; no clear D gene. The CDR3 has 15 amino acids. V was shortened by 0 bases and J by 1 base, with 10 bases between the two germline ends. CDR1 is SGHRS, CDR2 YFSETQ, per germline. This CDR3 is CASSLANRRNTEAFF. CDR3 bases: TGCGCCAGCAGCTTGGCCAATAGGAGGAACACTGAAGCTTTCTTT.

The chain employs TRBV24-1 and TRBJ1-1; D may be TRBD1 (5 bases). V lost 6 bases to trimming and J lost 1 base, with 14 bases between them. Germline V gene data show CDR1 as KGHDR and CDR2 as SFDVKD. The CDR3 extends over 15 amino acids. CDR3 bases: TGTGCCACCAGTCACGGGGAGGGGCGGAACACTGAAGCTTTCTTT. Its translation is CATSHGEGRNTEAFF.

The V call is TRBV12-3 or TRBV12-4, the J call TRBJ2-1; the D is unclear. The CDR3 spans 16 residues. V was trimmed by 2 bases and J by 9 bases, leaving 20 bases between them. CDR3 loop: CASSLKRGRASTEQFF. The CDR3 DNA follows: TGTGCCAGCAGTTTAAAGAGAGGACGGGCTTCGACTGAGCAGTTCTTC.

This clonotype was found a few times. V is TRBV27 and J is TRBJ2-5; 9 bases are a match to TRBD2. V lost 11 bases, J lost 1 base, and 14 bases stayed unmatched. In germline, CDR1 is MNHEY, CDR2 SMNVEV (reference sequence). The CDR3 totals 16 residues. DNA of the CDR3: TGTGCCCTACTTGGTAGGCTAGCGGGAATCCAAGAGACCCAGTACTTC. Amino acids: CALLGRLAGIQETQYF.

This chain connects TRBV7-9 to TRBJ2-7, with D unresolved. This CDR3 region has 15 residues. The V gene's germline CDR1 is SEHNR and CDR2 FQNEAQ (reference sequence). V was pared by 5 bases and J by 3 bases, with 17 bases between. CDR3 amino acids: CASSPPMVHSYEQYF. The CDR3 DNA sequence: TGTGCCAGCAGCCCGCCCATGGTACACAGCTACGAGCAGTACTTC.

The rearrangement uses TRBV12-3 or TRBV12-4 and TRBJ1-2, with 10 bases that match TRBD1. CDR3 length: 16 residues. The V segment lost 6 bases and the J segment 5 bases; nucleotides outside the gene matches: 12. The CDR3 loop reads CASSSGFGTGEYGYTF. The CDR3 nucleotides are TGTGCCAGCAGCTCCGGGTTCGGGACAGGGGAGTATGGCTACACCTTC.

This clonotype occurred a few times. The chain recombines TRBV7-8 with TRBJ2-2, with 8 bases aligning to TRBD1. CDR3 length: 17 residues. CDR1 SGHVS and CDR2 FQNEAQ come from the germline V gene. The trim removed 5 bases at V and 2 bases at J, leaving 10 bases unmatched. DNA of the CDR3: TGTGCCAGCAGCCCCGACAGGGGCCACACTAACACCGGGGAGCTGTTTTTT. Translated, it gives CASSPDRGHTNTGELFF.

V and J are TRBV4-1 and TRBJ2-3; D not resolved. Trimming stripped 4 bases from V and 2 bases from J, with 7 bases between. Germline CDR1 reads MGHRA; CDR2 reads YSYEKL. The CDR3 length is 13 residues. In nucleotides, the CDR3 is TGCGCCAGCAGCCGAGCGATCACAGATACGCAGTATTTT. This codes for CASSRAITDTQYF.

This clonotype appeared a few times. This chain connects TRBV7-2 to TRBJ2-7; 8 bases map to TRBD1. The J segment lost 9 bases and the V segment lost 5 bases, leaving 12 bases of the junction unmatched. CDR1 and CDR2 from the germline V gene are SGHTA and FQGNSA. The CDR3 is made up of 14 amino acids. The CDR3 spells CASSPPDRGRGQYF. In DNA form, the CDR3 reads TGTGCCAGCAGCCCACCAGACAGGGGTCGTGGGCAGTACTTC.

V is TRBV7-8 and J is TRBJ2-1; tentative D call: TRBD1 (8 bases). Germline CDR1 is SGHVS and CDR2 is FQNEAQ. The CDR3 contains 15 residues. V was clipped by 4 bases and J by 6 bases, with 16 bases between them. This CDR3 reads CASSWGGTGSNEQFF. CDR3 sequence (DNA): TGTGCCAGCAGCTGGGGGGGGACAGGAAGCAATGAGCAGTTCTTC.

The J gene is TRBJ2-3, the V gene TRBV12-3 or TRBV12-4, with D possibly TRBD2 on 7 matching bases. The CDR3 is 15 residues long. Trimming took off 5 bases at V and 6 bases at J, with 18 bases between the two ends. In DNA, the CDR3 is TGTGCCAGCAGTCCTTGGGGGGGCTTGGAGGATACGCAGTATTTT. This codes for CASSPWGGLEDTQYF.

The genes are TRBV28 and TRBJ1-4; a possible D gene is TRBD1 (6 bases). Per germline, CDR1 MDHEN and CDR2 SYDVKM. The CDR3 has 13 amino acids. V was shortened by 4 bases and J by 8 bases, with 11 bases between the two germline ends. CDR3 protein: CASSWGAEEKLFF. DNA of the CDR3: TGTGCCAGCAGTTGGGGGGCGGAGGAAAAACTGTTTTTT. Complete variable domain (other parts from reference TRBV28 and TRBJ1-4): DVKVTQSSRYLVKRTGEKVFLECVQDMDHENMFWYRQDPGLGLRLIYFSYDVKMKEKGDIPEGYSVSREKKERFSLILESASTNQTSMYLCASSWGAEEKLFFGSGTQLSVL.

This clonotype was seen a few times. The chain recombines TRBV12-3 or TRBV12-4 with TRBJ2-3; 9 nucleotides match TRBD1. This CDR3 comprises 14 residues. J gave up 4 bases and V 8 bases, and 7 bases lay outside the gene matches. This chain's CDR3 is CASGKQGAADTQYF. For the CDR3, the DNA is TGTGCCAGCGGAAAACAGGGGGCCGCAGATACGCAGTATTTT.

This clonotype was picked up a small number of times. The rearrangement joins TRBV6-1 to TRBJ2-7; 8 nucleotides align to TRBD2. Per germline, CDR1 MNHNS and CDR2 SASEGT. The junction had 9 bases not matched to a gene; V was cut back by 5 bases and J by 0 bases. This CDR3 contains 16 residues. This CDR3 is CASSFGGELISYEQYF. Written as DNA, the CDR3 is TGTGCCAGCAGTTTCGGGGGGGAACTAATCTCCTACGAGCAGTACTTC.

This clonotype was counted between two and nine times. In DNA form, the CDR3 reads TGTGCCAGTAGTATCGGGATGGGCTACACCTTC. This codes for CASSIGMGYTF. This chain joins TRBV19 and TRBJ1-2; D is ambiguous. Germline V lookup: CDR1 LNHDA, CDR2 SQIVND (reference sequence). Trimming cost V 3 bases and J 8 bases, with 7 bases left between them. This CDR3 contains 11 residues.

The chain has TRBV7-8 and TRBJ2-5; 9 nucleotides line up with TRBD1. J was trimmed by 5 bases and V by 5 bases; bases with no gene match: 12. There are 16 residues in the CDR3. CDR1 SGHVS and CDR2 FQNEAQ come from the germline V gene. The CDR3 bases are TGTGCCAGCAGCCACTCGGACAGGGGAGGGAAGGAGACCCAGTACTTC. Its protein product is CASSHSDRGGKETQYF.

This rearrangement joins TRBV12-3 or TRBV12-4 to TRBJ2-5; D not certain. Trimming stripped 5 bases from V and 7 bases from J, with 11 bases between. The CDR3 length is 12 residues. The CDR3: CASSPAVGTQYF. Written as DNA, the CDR3 is TGTGCCAGCAGTCCCGCCGTAGGGACCCAGTACTTC.

The J gene is TRBJ1-3, the V gene TRBV4-2; D not resolved. The CDR3 sequence is 13 residues long. Trimming pared 8 bases from V and 1 base from J, leaving 9 bases between. Per germline, CDR1 LGHNA and CDR2 YNFKEQ. The CDR3, as DNA: TGTGCCAGCCTGTCTAGATCTGGAAACACCATATATTTT. Amino acid sequence: CASLSRSGNTIYF.

In its sample, this clonotype was seen a few times. This chain connects TRBV14 to TRBJ2-5, with D tentatively TRBD1 (5 bases). The CDR3 loop spans 15 amino acids. Per germline, CDR1 SGHDN and CDR2 FVKESK. Trimming pared 0 bases from V and 5 bases from J, leaving 13 bases between. The CDR3: CASSQEGRLRETQYF. As DNA, the CDR3 is TGTGCCAGCAGCCAAGAGGGGCGGCTAAGGGAGACCCAGTACTTC.

V is TRBV6-5 and J is TRBJ2-3; 14 nucleotides line up with TRBD2. Germline CDR1 is MNHEY and CDR2 is SVGAGI. The CDR3 is 17 residues long. J was trimmed by 5 bases and V by 3 bases; bases with no gene match: 7. This CDR3 is CASSYGATSGGVDTQYF. The CDR3 bases are TGTGCCAGCAGTTATGGAGCGACTAGCGGGGGGGTAGATACGCAGTATTTT.

The gene calls are TRBV2 and TRBJ2-1, with 8 nucleotides matching TRBD2. Trimming cost V 3 bases and J 4 bases; bases outside gene matches: 11. The germline V gene has CDR1 SNHLY and CDR2 FYNNEI. There are 17 residues in the CDR3. This chain's CDR3 is CASSDLLLADKYNEQFF. CDR3 DNA: TGTGCCAGCAGTGACTTATTACTAGCGGATAAGTACAATGAGCAGTTCTTC.

The chain couples TRBV19 to TRBJ2-1; 8 bases are shared with TRBD2. CDR3 length equals 19 residues. The germline CDR1 and CDR2 sequences are LNHDA and SQIVND (reference sequence). V lost 3 bases and J lost 1; bases outside the gene matches: 14. The CDR3 protein is CASSITPTGLAGSYNEQFF. CDR3 in DNA: TGTGCCAGTAGTATTACTCCGACCGGGCTAGCGGGTTCCTACAATGAGCAGTTCTTC.